The 4 T cell receptor beta chains presented below share a single source sample, sequenced in a study of blood T cell repertoires in COVID-19. Assay used: immunoSEQ multiplex PCR; TCRdb lists only in-frame clones, some missing. The sample has about 300,000 clones, around 89% seen once. Sequencing was done on a sample of peripheral blood. These TCRs come from a young man who had recovered from COVID-19.

This clone was counted once. The chain carries TRBV6-6 and TRBJ1-1, with 9 bases that match TRBD1. The CDR3 is 15 amino acids. CDR1 is MNHNY, CDR2 SVGAGI, per germline (reference sequence). V shed 2 bases, J shed 4 bases, and the junction held 5 bases outside the gene matches. The CDR3 loop is CASSYRTGVPTEAFF. The CDR3 bases are TGTGCCAGCAGTTACCGGACAGGGGTACCCACTGAAGCTTTCTTT.

The J gene is TRBJ2-3, the V gene TRBV6-6; TRBD1 is a possible D gene (5 bases). Germline V lookup: CDR1 MNHNY, CDR2 SVGAGI (reference sequence). The CDR3 totals 15 residues. V shed 11 bases and J shed 0 bases, with 18 bases lying between them. CDR3 DNA: TGTGCCTCTCAGGATGGGGCGACTAGCACAGATACGCAGTATTTT. Encoded protein: CASQDGATSTDTQYF.

The chain carries TRBV3-1 (or the pseudogene TRBV3-2) and TRBJ1-2, with 9 bases that match TRBD1. The CDR3 spans 18 residues. CDR1 is LGHDT and CDR2 is YNNKEL in the germline V gene (reference sequence). After removal of 0 bases from V and 4 bases from J, the junction contained 12 bases not matched to a gene. CDR3 bases: TGTGCCAGCAGCCAAGATGGTTTTACCGGGACAGGGATCTATGGCTACACCTTC. Amino acid sequence: CASSQDGFTGTGIYGYTF.

The chain carries TRBV18 and TRBJ1-1, with 8 bases lining up with TRBD1. Germline loops: CDR1 KGHSH, CDR2 LQKENI. The junction had 10 bases not matched to a gene; V was cut back by 3 bases and J by 1 base. This CDR3 has 17 amino acids. For the CDR3, the DNA is TGTGCCAGCTCACCCGGACAGGGCAGGGCCTCGAACACTGAAGCTTTCTTT. It encodes CASSPGQGRASNTEAFF.